What follows describes a single T cell receptor (beta chain). The antigen this receptor binds is unknown. Base-call qualities are not available, and no considerably larger clone is one nucleotide away. This specimen's treatment or condition label, per the study, means: allogeneic hematopoietic cell transplantation with graft depleted of TCRalphabeta T cells and CD19 B cells. The transplant recipients were children given TCRalphabeta/CD19-depleted allogeneic hematopoietic cell grafts. The record originates from a study of T-cell reconstitution after alpha-beta-depleted transplantation in children listed by TCRdb under 2016. Notes on the research overall: T-cell immune reconstitution after TCRalphabeta/CD19-depleted allogeneic hematopoietic cell transplantation in children was quantitatively tracked in the study by means of TCR repertoire profiling.

Beyond this particular receptor, the publication reports: In some patients, the high TCRbeta diversity seen at day 60 was put down to recipient T cells and intrathymic progenitors that had survived conditioning. The frequencies of hyperexpanded clones fell over the following months, and after one year, T-cell counts and TCRbeta diversity were mostly attributed to newly produced T cells. The apparently early recovery of alphabetaT-cell counts about two months after transplant reportedly depended on only several hundred rapidly expanded clones that came from non-depleted graft cells.

Library preparation was by PCR. TCRdb records Illumina HiSeq 2500 as the sequencer. Molecular barcoding was employed in the preparation of TCR libraries, with unique molecular identifiers being used to normalize TCRbeta repertoire quantification. TCRdb reprocessing: public reads trimmed at Q25 with fastp, clones called with MiXCR, in-frame beta chains kept. Rows matching on CDR3 protein sequence are summarized as one entry with the most common DNA and genes. The sample table holds under 750,000 distinct CDR3 sequences, of which more than 20% were seen once. Clones ranked in the top ten supply 13% to 15% of the sample. CDR1 and CDR2, looked up from the germline V gene, are SQVTM and ANQGSEA. The junction shows trimming of 4 bases on V and 6 bases on J, plus 10 bases between the germline ends. The CDR3, from cysteine to phenylalanine, totals 12 residues. Just the 36-base CDR3 DNA is kept, in frame starting at base 1.

The specimen comprised PBMCs, mostly from graft donor cells, sampled 360 days after TCRalphabeta/CD19-depleted stem cell transplant. This clonotype was obtained from a boy under three years old who had a stem cell transplant for acute myeloid leukemia, so the T cells may come from the graft donor. The sequence is built from TRBV29-1 and TRBJ2-1; the D gene is not confidently resolved. The nucleotides are TGCAGCGTTGGGGCCTCGTGCAATGAGCAGTTCTTC. This is translated as CSVGASCNEQFF.